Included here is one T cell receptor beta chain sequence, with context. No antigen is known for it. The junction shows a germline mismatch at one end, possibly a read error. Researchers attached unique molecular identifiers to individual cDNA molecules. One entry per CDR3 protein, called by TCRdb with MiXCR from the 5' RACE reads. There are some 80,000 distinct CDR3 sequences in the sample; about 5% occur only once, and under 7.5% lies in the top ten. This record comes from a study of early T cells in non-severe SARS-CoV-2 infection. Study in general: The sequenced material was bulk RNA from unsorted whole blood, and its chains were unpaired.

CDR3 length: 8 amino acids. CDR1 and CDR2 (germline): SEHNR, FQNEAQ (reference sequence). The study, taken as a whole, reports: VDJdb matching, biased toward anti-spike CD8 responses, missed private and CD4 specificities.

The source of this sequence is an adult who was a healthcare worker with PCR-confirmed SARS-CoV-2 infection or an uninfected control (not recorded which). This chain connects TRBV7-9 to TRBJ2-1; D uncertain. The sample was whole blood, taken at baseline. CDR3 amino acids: CASSLTIF. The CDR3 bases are TGTGCCAGCAGCTTGACGATCTTC.